A single sample gave rise to the 20 T cell receptor beta chains below, sequenced in a study of cytomegalovirus exposure and HLA in healthy donors. PCR was performed using 60 Vbeta and 13 Jbeta primers. Profiled with immunoSEQ multiplex PCR; TCRdb holds only in-frame clones, not every one. The table includes 100,000 or so clones, approximately 89% detected once. Specimen: PBMCs. All receptors come from a man younger than 40 in good health and CMV-seronegative.

The chain joins TRBV19 to TRBJ1-5; a weak D match, TRBD1 (5 bases). V was trimmed by 1 base and J by 1 base, leaving 5 bases between them. Germline V gene lookup returns CDR1 LNHDA and CDR2 SQIVND (reference sequence). The CDR3 covers 14 residues. CDR3 sequence: CASSIGQSNQPQHF. As DNA, the CDR3 is TGTGCCAGTAGTATAGGACAGAGCAATCAGCCCCAGCATTTT.

The V gene is TRBV7-9, the J gene TRBJ2-1; 7 nucleotides agree with TRBD2. The germline gives CDR1 SEHNR, CDR2 FQNEAQ (reference sequence). This CDR3 comprises 16 residues. Trimming took 5 bases from V and 8 from J; bases not matched to a gene: 15. The CDR3 sequence is CASSHLTSNRGDEQFF. The CDR3 nucleotides are TGTGCCAGCAGCCACCTGACTAGCAACAGAGGGGATGAGCAGTTCTTC.

This chain joins TRBV18 and TRBJ2-7; 10 bases fit TRBD1. Germline V gene data show CDR1 as KGHSH and CDR2 as LQKENI. J was trimmed by 5 bases and V by 7 bases; bases with no gene match: 8. The CDR3 contains 14 residues. This CDR3 is CASCPGTGVDEQYF. The CDR3 DNA is TGTGCCAGCTGCCCCGGGACAGGGGTGGACGAGCAGTACTTC.

This sequence joins TRBV7-9 and TRBJ1-3, with 9 bases aligning to TRBD1. Trimming at V came to 2 bases and at J to 4 bases, leaving 3 bases not matched to a gene. CDR3 length equals 15 residues. The germline V gene encodes CDR1 SEHNR and CDR2 FQNEAQ (reference sequence). The CDR3 region is CASSLYRGQGNTIYF. CDR3 coding DNA: TGTGCCAGCAGCTTATACAGGGGGCAAGGAAACACCATATATTTT.

The V gene is TRBV18, the J gene TRBJ2-1, with 13 bases matching TRBD2. Trimming removed 8 bases from V and 0 bases from J; junction bases left unmatched: 10. This CDR3 region has 18 residues. Germline V lookup: CDR1 KGHSH, CDR2 LQKENI. The CDR3 DNA reads as TGTGCCAGCACCGGACTAGCGGGAGAGCTGAGCTCCTACAATGAGCAGTTCTTC. Translated, it gives CASTGLAGELSSYNEQFF.

V gene TRBV6-1 combines with J gene TRBJ2-1; 9 nucleotides align to TRBD1. The CDR3 is made up of 16 amino acids. Germline V gene lookup returns CDR1 MNHNS and CDR2 SASEGT. The V and J ends lost 1 base and 4 bases, in that order; junction bases with no gene match: 5. CDR3: CASSEGWTGVYNEQFF. The CDR3 bases are TGTGCCAGCAGTGAAGGTTGGACAGGGGTTTACAATGAGCAGTTCTTC.

This clone came up many times. The rearrangement joins TRBV6-1 to TRBJ1-3, with D perhaps matching TRBD1 (5 bases). V lost 6 bases to trimming and J lost 2 bases, with 11 bases between them. Germline V lookup: CDR1 MNHNS, CDR2 SASEGT. The CDR3 totals 14 residues. CDR3 bases: TGTGCCAGCAGCGCCGGGGGTGCTGGAAACACCATATATTTT. Protein product: CASSAGGAGNTIYF.

The chain links TRBV9 to TRBJ2-1; tentative D call: TRBD1 (6 bases). Germline V lookup: CDR1 SGDLS, CDR2 YYNGEE. V lost 0 bases and J 6 bases, leaving 13 bases between the germline ends. This CDR3 is built from 15 residues. CDR3 protein: CASSVGQGLGNEQFF. DNA for the CDR3: TGTGCCAGCAGCGTAGGCCAGGGGCTAGGCAATGAGCAGTTCTTC.

The chain is built from TRBV6-6 and TRBJ2-4; TRBD1 agrees at 10 bases. The CDR3 extends over 14 amino acids. Germline V gene lookup returns CDR1 MNHNY and CDR2 SVGAGI (reference sequence). Losses at the gene ends were 6 bases for V and 8 bases for J; bases not matched to a gene: 7. CDR3 DNA sequence: TGTGCCAGCAGATCGACAGGGGGCAGGGACATTCAGTACTTC. Protein sequence: CASRSTGGRDIQYF.

V gene TRBV19 combines with J gene TRBJ2-5, with 10 positions matching TRBD2. The J segment lost 6 bases and the V segment lost 9 bases, leaving 10 bases of the junction unmatched. Germline CDR1 is LNHDA and CDR2 is SQIVND (reference sequence). There are 14 residues in the CDR3. Here the CDR3 reads CASAPSGGRKTQYF. The CDR3 nucleotides read TGTGCCAGCGCCCCTAGCGGGGGAAGAAAGACCCAGTACTTC.

The chain combines TRBV2 with TRBJ2-7; 10 positions agree with TRBD1. Germline lookup yields CDR1 SNHLY and CDR2 FYNNEI. The V segment lost 2 bases and the J segment 2 bases; nucleotides outside the gene matches: 9. This CDR3 spans 17 amino acids. The CDR3 nucleotides read TGTGCCAGCAGTGAATCGATCGGGACAGGGGTAACCTACGAGCAGTACTTC. Protein product: CASSESIGTGVTYEQYF.

The J gene is TRBJ2-2, the V gene TRBV10-3; 10 bases are shared with TRBD2. Germline CDR1 and CDR2: ENHRY and SYGVKD. This CDR3 region has 16 residues. The V gene end was trimmed by 4 bases and the J gene end by 6 bases; junction bases not matched to a gene: 8. The DNA for the CDR3 is TGTGCCATCAGTGTAGAAGCGGGAGGGCCCGCCGGGGAGCTGTTTTTT. Its protein product is CAISVEAGGPAGELFF.

The chain carries TRBV6-5 and TRBJ2-7, with 10 bases fitting TRBD2. CDR3 length: 16 residues. Germline V lookup: CDR1 MNHEY, CDR2 SVGAGI. J gave up 0 bases and V 2 bases, and 4 bases lay outside the gene matches. The CDR3 bases are TGTGCCAGCAGTTACCTGAGCGGGAGGGGCTCCTACGAGCAGTACTTC. Its translation is CASSYLSGRGSYEQYF.

This chain uses TRBV2 with TRBJ2-1; D possibly corresponds to TRBD2 (5 bases). Germline V gene sequence: CDR1 SNHLY, CDR2 FYNNEI. Deletions cut 2 bases from V and 4 bases from J, with 12 bases between. The length of the CDR3 is 15 residues. The CDR3 region is CASSEWGVGYNEQFF. CDR3 nucleotide sequence: TGTGCCAGCAGTGAATGGGGAGTAGGGTACAATGAGCAGTTCTTC.

The chain is built from TRBV9 and TRBJ1-2; D not resolved. Per the germline V gene, CDR1 is SGDLS and CDR2 is YYNGEE. The V and J ends lost 4 bases and 8 bases respectively, with 15 bases between them. This CDR3 comprises 13 residues. The DNA for the CDR3 is TGTGCCAGCAGCCCCGGTGGTTCCGCGGGCTACACCTTC. Protein sequence: CASSPGGSAGYTF.

The genes are TRBV30 and TRBJ1-2; perhaps TRBD1 as D (6 bases). The CDR3 is 12 amino acids. The germline V gene has CDR1 GTSNPN and CDR2 SVGIG (reference sequence). V lost 3 bases to trimming and J lost 7 bases, with 12 bases between them. In DNA form, the CDR3 reads TGTGCCTGGAGACGACAGGATCTTGGCTACACCTTC. This translates into CAWRRQDLGYTF.

For the CDR3, the DNA is TGTGCCTGGAGACAGGCGTTTAATGAAAAACTGTTTTTT. Encoded protein: CAWRQAFNEKLFF. The chain couples TRBV30 to TRBJ1-4, with D possibly TRBD1 on 5 matching bases. Germline V lookup: CDR1 GTSNPN, CDR2 SVGIG (reference sequence). This CDR3 region has 13 residues. V was trimmed by 3 bases and J by 4 bases, leaving 9 bases between them.

As DNA, the CDR3 is TGCAGCGTTGAAGTGACCAGGCAGACCCAGTACTTC. Encoded protein: CSVEVTRQTQYF. The gene calls are TRBV29-1 and TRBJ2-5; no reliable D call. The CDR3 length is 12 residues. With 1 base removed from V and 6 bases from J, the gap between germline ends came to 9 bases. Germline lookup yields CDR1 SQVTM and CDR2 ANQGSEA.

The genes are TRBV9 and TRBJ1-1; TRBD1 might be the D (5 bases). With 3 bases removed from V and 0 bases from J, the gap between germline ends came to 21 bases. Germline lookup yields CDR1 SGDLS and CDR2 YYNGEE. CDR3 length: 18 residues. The CDR3 bases are TGTGCCAGCAGCGCGAATGGGGGAGGGGACGGGTTGAACACTGAAGCTTTCTTT. Its translation is CASSANGGGDGLNTEAFF.

V and J are TRBV2 and TRBJ2-6, with unresolved D. This CDR3 is built from 13 residues. CDR1 SNHLY and CDR2 FYNNEI come from the germline V gene. The V gene lost 7 bases and the J gene lost 0 bases, with 4 bases spanning the gap. CDR3 in amino acids: CASTLSGANVLTF. The CDR3 bases are TGTGCCAGCACCCTCTCTGGGGCCAACGTCCTGACTTTC.